A single sample is the source of the 9 T cell receptor beta chains below, sequenced in a study of T cells after yellow fever vaccination. TCRdb independently ran MiXCR on the 5' RACE reads; one entry per CDR3 protein. Of around 250,000 distinct CDR3 sequences listed, roughly 7.2% are singletons. The source material was CD4+ T cells sorted from PBMCs, sampled 15 days after the yellow fever booster vaccination. The receptors shown here come from a man aged 30-40 years who received the YFV17D yellow fever vaccine.

The chain is built from TRBV28 and TRBJ2-7, with a tentative D call TRBD1 (5 bases). Germline V gene lookup returns CDR1 MDHEN and CDR2 SYDVKM. The CDR3 extends over 16 amino acids. V was clipped by 7 bases and J by 0 bases, with 19 bases between them. CDR3 bases: TGTGCCAGCAACCTAACAACAGGCTGGAGCTCCTACGAGCAGTACTTC. This translates into CASNLTTGWSSYEQYF.

This clonotype was observed a few times. The gene calls are TRBV20-1 and TRBJ2-7; D unresolved. The CDR3 covers 12 residues. Germline V gene lookup returns CDR1 DFQATT and CDR2 SNEGSKA (reference sequence). Trimming removed 3 bases at V and 0 bases at J, with 6 bases between. The CDR3 DNA follows: TGCAGTGCTAGCGGAAACTCCTACGAGCAGTACTTC. Translation gives CSASGNSYEQYF.

The table lists this clonotype with a few counts. The gene calls are TRBV7-2 and TRBJ2-5; D possibly corresponds to TRBD2 (5 bases). V was shortened by 6 bases and J by 6 bases, with 14 bases between the two germline ends. The CDR3 is made up of 13 amino acids. CDR1 SGHTA and CDR2 FQGNSA come from the germline V gene. CDR3 DNA: TGTGCCAGCAGTGGTCAGAGGGAACAGACCCAGTACTTC. Amino acids: CASSGQREQTQYF.

The chain combines TRBV5-1 with TRBJ1-1; 11 nucleotides agree with TRBD1. Germline loops: CDR1 SGHRS, CDR2 YFSETQ. Trimming at V came to 6 bases and at J to 4 bases, leaving 11 bases not matched to a gene. The CDR3 runs to 16 residues. The CDR3 here is CASTLGTGGMSTEAFF. The CDR3, as DNA: TGCGCCAGCACTCTTGGGACAGGGGGTATGTCCACTGAAGCTTTCTTT.

V is TRBV7-2 and J is TRBJ2-3; a weak D match, TRBD2 (6 bases). The CDR3 runs 15 residues. V was trimmed by 5 bases and J by 3 bases, leaving 15 bases between them. Germline CDR1 SGHTA, CDR2 FQGNSA. CDR3 nucleotide sequence: TGTGCCAGCAGCCTCCGACTAGTTTCTACAGATACGCAGTATTTT. This translates into CASSLRLVSTDTQYF.

In this sample, this clonotype turned up many times. J is TRBJ2-2 and V is TRBV7-9; D is ambiguous. The CDR3 runs to 14 residues. V was cut by 1 base and J by 4 bases, with 7 bases left in between. The germline CDR1 and CDR2 sequences are SEHNR and FQNEAQ (reference sequence). Written as DNA, the CDR3 is TGTGCCAGCAGCTTAGGAGTTGGCACCGGGGAGCTGTTTTTT. Amino acids: CASSLGVGTGELFF.

This clonotype was found many times. The chain has TRBV9 and TRBJ2-3; 9 positions match TRBD1. CDR3 length: 15 amino acids. Germline loops: CDR1 SGDLS, CDR2 YYNGEE. With V trimmed by 2 bases and J by 1 base, 2 bases remained unmatched. CDR3 bases: TGTGCCAGCAGCGTGTGGACAGGGGGCACAGATACGCAGTATTTT. It codes for CASSVWTGGTDTQYF.

J is TRBJ2-3 and V is TRBV4-3; perhaps TRBD2 as D (5 bases). The germline V gene has CDR1 LGHNA and CDR2 YSLEER. V was trimmed by 2 bases and J by 7 bases, leaving 13 bases between them. The CDR3 extends over 14 amino acids. The CDR3 loop is CASSQNAGMNTQYF. The CDR3 bases are TGCGCCAGCAGCCAAAACGCGGGCATGAATACGCAGTATTTT.

This chain connects TRBV20-1 to TRBJ2-1; D might be TRBD2 (6 bases). Germline lookup yields CDR1 DFQATT and CDR2 SNEGSKA (reference sequence). The ends were cut back, 4 bases at V and 8 bases at J, with 15 bases in the middle. The CDR3 runs to 13 residues. The CDR3 here is CSAKRTTKDEQFF. The DNA for the CDR3 is TGCAGTGCTAAGAGGACTACTAAGGATGAGCAGTTCTTC.